This is a list of T cell receptor beta chains from one sample in a study of early stage breast cancer tumors. The table came from immunoSEQ multiplex PCR; TCRdb's copy has only in-frame clones and leaves some out. The table includes 44,000 or so clones, roughly 84% detected once. Sequencing was done on a sample of blood. All receptors come from a person in their fifties or sixties with breast cancer. Both conserved end residues are trimmed from each CDR3. The order of the fields is V gene, clone size, D gene, CDR3 protein. A D gene is named only where the DNA matches it firmly. Clone size, where shown, is once, few, many, or a class for clones that have expanded.

v_call: TRBV10-2; clone_size: .; d_call: .; cdr3_aa: ASRTGGGETQY
v_call: TRBV4-3; clone_size: .; d_call: .; cdr3_aa: ASSQAPQGSGNTIY
v_call: TRBV7-2; clone_size: .; d_call: .; cdr3_aa: ASSFGSNNEQF
v_call: TRBV6-5; clone_size: .; d_call: TRBD1; cdr3_aa: ASSYSGGQGSHEQY
v_call: TRBV11-2; clone_size: .; d_call: .; cdr3_aa: ASSAGPTMQY
v_call: TRBV18; clone_size: .; d_call: TRBD1; cdr3_aa: ASSPGESYQSGQGTYGYT
v_call: TRBV10-2; clone_size: few; d_call: .; cdr3_aa: ASSEIAVGYNQPQH
v_call: TRBV9; clone_size: .; d_call: TRBD2; cdr3_aa: ASSVGTSGYHEQY
v_call: TRBV28; clone_size: .; d_call: .; cdr3_aa: ASSTPGFSGNTIY
v_call: TRBV10-1; clone_size: .; d_call: .; cdr3_aa: ASTRDQNSPLH
v_call: TRBV6-5; clone_size: .; d_call: TRBD1; cdr3_aa: ASSATGFNEQF
v_call: TRBV11-2; clone_size: once; d_call: .; cdr3_aa: ASRRQGGIVRTDTQY
v_call: TRBV19; clone_size: .; d_call: .; cdr3_aa: ASTTYPAGDGYT
v_call: TRBV7-8; clone_size: once; d_call: .; cdr3_aa: ASSLAGGFNEKLF
v_call: TRBV5-4; clone_size: .; d_call: .; cdr3_aa: ASSPGDGYGYT
v_call: TRBV15; clone_size: .; d_call: TRBD1; cdr3_aa: ATTTGGSNQPQH
v_call: TRBV19; clone_size: .; d_call: .; cdr3_aa: ASSMMGGQGLTEAF
v_call: TRBV19; clone_size: .; d_call: TRBD1; cdr3_aa: ASSLSGTGGVIYGYT
v_call: TRBV15; clone_size: once; d_call: .; cdr3_aa: ATSRYRDNNNEQF
v_call: TRBV7-2; clone_size: .; d_call: TRBD2; cdr3_aa: ASSLGLAGETQY
v_call: TRBV9; clone_size: .; d_call: TRBD2; cdr3_aa: ASSAGLAGADTQY
v_call: TRBV15; clone_size: .; d_call: TRBD2; cdr3_aa: ATSRGSWTSLDEQF
v_call: TRBV7-9; clone_size: .; d_call: .; cdr3_aa: ASSPGGERAYEQY
v_call: TRBV18; clone_size: .; d_call: .; cdr3_aa: ASSPGGHGVSGANVLT
v_call: TRBV18; clone_size: .; d_call: .; cdr3_aa: ASLGPEGTQY
v_call: TRBV6-1; clone_size: .; d_call: .; cdr3_aa: ASSEAYEQY
v_call: TRBV7-9; clone_size: .; d_call: .; cdr3_aa: ASTVNGGTYNEQF
v_call: TRBV4-3; clone_size: .; d_call: .; cdr3_aa: ASSQEAGTHSSGNTIY
v_call: TRBV7-9; clone_size: .; d_call: TRBD1; cdr3_aa: ASSLADLRQGRT
v_call: TRBV10-3; clone_size: .; d_call: TRBD2; cdr3_aa: AIRPGLYTGGPPDTQY
v_call: TRBV7-9; clone_size: once; d_call: TRBD2; cdr3_aa: ATGGSGANVLT
v_call: TRBV4-3; clone_size: .; d_call: TRBD1; cdr3_aa: ASSRNGQGDEQY
v_call: TRBV5-8; clone_size: .; d_call: .; cdr3_aa: ASSLLVSYSTDTQY
v_call: TRBV5-6; clone_size: .; d_call: TRBD2; cdr3_aa: ASSLYGQTSGGPGNEQF
v_call: TRBV13; clone_size: .; d_call: .; cdr3_aa: ASSRGQGGGDTQY
v_call: TRBV28; clone_size: .; d_call: .; cdr3_aa: ASLASLPATNEKLF
v_call: TRBV5-5; clone_size: .; d_call: TRBD1; cdr3_aa: ASSDGTGLYGYT
v_call: TRBV2; clone_size: .; d_call: .; cdr3_aa: ASGLRLTGDEQY
v_call: TRBV10-3; clone_size: few; d_call: .; cdr3_aa: AISESSMNTEAF
v_call: TRBV28; clone_size: .; d_call: .; cdr3_aa: ASSFAGVGGNTIY
v_call: TRBV29-1; clone_size: .; d_call: .; cdr3_aa: SVSAGGGDQPQH
v_call: TRBV18; clone_size: .; d_call: TRBD1; cdr3_aa: ASSPRDRQGNEQF
v_call: TRBV7-2; clone_size: .; d_call: .; cdr3_aa: ASSLAPRGRETQY
v_call: TRBV18; clone_size: .; d_call: TRBD1; cdr3_aa: ASSTGQAGEKLF
v_call: TRBV7-2; clone_size: .; d_call: .; cdr3_aa: ASSYFLSTDTQY
v_call: TRBV5-1; clone_size: .; d_call: .; cdr3_aa: ASYRDTNQETQY
v_call: TRBV15; clone_size: .; d_call: .; cdr3_aa: ATSRGYAAGY
v_call: TRBV11-2; clone_size: .; d_call: TRBD1; cdr3_aa: ASSLETGKHREQF
v_call: TRBV7-8; clone_size: .; d_call: TRBD2; cdr3_aa: ASSFATSGDSYEQY
v_call: TRBV7-2; clone_size: .; d_call: TRBD2; cdr3_aa: ASSPRLAGVGVAGELF
v_call: TRBV5-1; clone_size: .; d_call: .; cdr3_aa: ASSFWFGAPSSTDTQY
v_call: TRBV7-3; clone_size: .; d_call: .; cdr3_aa: ASSHRRASHTGELF
v_call: TRBV19; clone_size: few; d_call: .; cdr3_aa: ATPPPPPDRGNTIY
v_call: TRBV7-9; clone_size: once; d_call: .; cdr3_aa: ASSPGAHRYEQY
v_call: TRBV29-1; clone_size: .; d_call: .; cdr3_aa: SVSVTDTQY
v_call: TRBV11-2; clone_size: .; d_call: TRBD2; cdr3_aa: ASRKSGSETQY